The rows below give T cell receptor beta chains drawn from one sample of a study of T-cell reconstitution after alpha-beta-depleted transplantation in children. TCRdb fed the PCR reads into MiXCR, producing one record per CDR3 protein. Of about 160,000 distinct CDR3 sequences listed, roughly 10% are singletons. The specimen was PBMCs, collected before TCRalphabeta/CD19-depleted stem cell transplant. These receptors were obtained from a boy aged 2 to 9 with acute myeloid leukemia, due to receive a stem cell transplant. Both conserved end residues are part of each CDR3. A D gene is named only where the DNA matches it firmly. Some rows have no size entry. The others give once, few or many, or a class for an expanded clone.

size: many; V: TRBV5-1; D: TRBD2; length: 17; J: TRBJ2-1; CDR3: CASSLVDSGRSYNEQFF; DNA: TGCGCCAGCAGCTTGGTGGATAGCGGGAGGTCCTACAATGAGCAGTTCTTC
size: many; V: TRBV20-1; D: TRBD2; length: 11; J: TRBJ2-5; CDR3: CSARGSSGVNF; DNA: TGCAGTGCTAGAGGATCTAGCGGGGTAAACTTC
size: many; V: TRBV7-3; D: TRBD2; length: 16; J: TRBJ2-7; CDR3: CASSLPGLAGRYEQYF; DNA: TGTGCCAGCAGCTTACCAGGGCTAGCGGGAAGGTACGAGCAGTACTTC
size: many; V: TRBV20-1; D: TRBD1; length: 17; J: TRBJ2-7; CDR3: CSASSFTWTGLHYEQYF; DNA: TGCAGTGCTAGCTCGTTTACCTGGACAGGGCTACACTACGAGCAGTACTTC
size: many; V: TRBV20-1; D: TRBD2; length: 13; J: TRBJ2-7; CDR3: CSATVGGSTEQYF; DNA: TGCAGTGCTACGGTGGGCGGGAGTACCGAGCAGTACTTC
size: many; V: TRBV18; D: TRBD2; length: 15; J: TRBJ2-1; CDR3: CASSPGSGSGNEQFF; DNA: TGTGCCAGCTCACCAGGTAGCGGGAGCGGCAATGAGCAGTTCTTC
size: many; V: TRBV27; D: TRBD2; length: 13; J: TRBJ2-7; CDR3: CASSTSASYEQYF; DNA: TGTGCCAGCAGCACTAGCGCCTCCTACGAGCAGTACTTC
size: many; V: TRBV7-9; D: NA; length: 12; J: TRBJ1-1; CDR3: CASSLDMGEAFF; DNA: TGTGCCAGCAGCTTAGATATGGGCGAAGCTTTCTTT
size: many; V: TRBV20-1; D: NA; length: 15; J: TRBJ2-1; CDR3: CSASVSSAPSSEQFF; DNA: TGCAGTGCTAGCGTCAGTAGCGCACCTTCCTCGGAGCAGTTCTTC
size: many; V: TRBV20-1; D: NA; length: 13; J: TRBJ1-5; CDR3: CSARASGNQPQHF; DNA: TGCAGTGCTAGGGCCTCCGGCAATCAGCCCCAGCATTTT
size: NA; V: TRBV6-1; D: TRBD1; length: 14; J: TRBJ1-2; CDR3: CASSERDRGAGYTF; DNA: TGTGCCAGCAGTGAAAGGGACAGGGGCGCGGGCTACACCTTC
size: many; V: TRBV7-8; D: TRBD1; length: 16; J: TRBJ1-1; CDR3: CASSSRKGAMNTEAFF; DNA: TGTGCCAGCAGCTCGCGGAAGGGGGCGATGAACACTGAAGCTTTCTTT
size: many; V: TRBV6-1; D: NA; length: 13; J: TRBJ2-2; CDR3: CASTIGLSGELFF; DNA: TGTGCCAGCACCATAGGGTTATCAGGGGAGCTGTTTTTT
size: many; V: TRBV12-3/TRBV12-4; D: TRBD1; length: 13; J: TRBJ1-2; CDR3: CASSPGDRVSYTF; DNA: TGTGCCAGCTCCCCCGGGGACAGGGTGAGCTACACCTTC
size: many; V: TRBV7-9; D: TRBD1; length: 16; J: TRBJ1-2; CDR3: CASSPWTGHTSYGYTF; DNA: TGTGCCAGCAGCCCTTGGACAGGGCATACCTCCTATGGCTACACCTTC
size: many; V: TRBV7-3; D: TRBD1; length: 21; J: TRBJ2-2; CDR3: CASSLKYDLNRDRGSTGELFF; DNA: TGTGCCAGCAGCTTAAAGTATGATCTGAACCGGGACAGGGGCTCCACCGGGGAGCTGTTTTTT
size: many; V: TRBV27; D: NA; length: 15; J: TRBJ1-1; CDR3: CASSLGPGPNTEAFF; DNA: TGTGCCAGCAGTTTGGGGCCAGGACCGAACACTGAAGCTTTCTTT
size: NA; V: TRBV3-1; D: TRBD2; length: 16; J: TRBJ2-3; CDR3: CACTQLAGGPTDTQYF; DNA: TGTGCCTGCACCCAACTAGCGGGGGGGCCCACAGATACGCAGTATTTT
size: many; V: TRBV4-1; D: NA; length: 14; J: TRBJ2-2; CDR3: CASSRTQEGGELFF; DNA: TGCGCCAGCAGCCGCACACAGGAGGGCGGGGAGCTGTTTTTT
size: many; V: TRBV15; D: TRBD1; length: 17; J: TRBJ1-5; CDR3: CATSRDQGDRGYQPQHF; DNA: TGTGCCACCAGCAGAGATCAGGGGGACAGGGGGTATCAGCCCCAGCATTTT
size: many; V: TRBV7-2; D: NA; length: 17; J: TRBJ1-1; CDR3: CASSLGDVAVRGTEAFF; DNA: TGTGCCAGCAGCTTGGGAGACGTGGCAGTCAGAGGCACTGAAGCTTTCTTT
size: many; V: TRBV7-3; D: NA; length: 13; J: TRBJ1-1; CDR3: CASSSGLNTEAFF; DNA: TGTGCCAGCAGCTCAGGGTTGAACACTGAAGCTTTCTTT
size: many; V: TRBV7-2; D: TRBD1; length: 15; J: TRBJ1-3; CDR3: CASSVDRDPGNTIYF; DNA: TGTGCCAGCAGCGTAGACAGGGACCCTGGAAACACCATATATTTT
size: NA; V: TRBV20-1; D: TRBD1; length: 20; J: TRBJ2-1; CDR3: CSAQAPIGGGGMSSYNEQFF; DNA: TGCAGTGCCCAGGCTCCGATAGGGGGCGGCGGAATGAGCTCCTACAATGAGCAGTTCTTC